This TCR beta chain came from a study of cytomegalovirus exposure and HLA in healthy donors. The study ran its PCR with 60 Vbeta and 13 Jbeta primers. Produced via immunoSEQ multiplex PCR; TCRdb's table is partial and in-frame only. The table shows around 100,000 clones, with around 83% occurring only once. With respect to this clone: The target antigen is unknown.

General observations from the study: The dataset shows that most TCR sequences were rare, while some public TCRs occurred in many donors. Apart from CMV serostatus, no immune exposure information was available. Researchers reported from a later analysis that most CMV-associated TCR beta chains appeared HLA-restricted.

The CDR3 contains 13 residues. CDR1 is GTSNPN, CDR2 SVGIG, per germline (reference sequence). The ends were cut back, 4 bases at V and 6 bases at J, with 10 bases in the middle. The chain combines TRBV30 with TRBJ1-6, with D possibly TRBD1 on 5 matching bases. This TCR came from a woman aged 18-35 years in good health and CMV-seronegative. The sequencing input was PBMCs. The CDR3 here is CAWKQGANSPLHF. The CDR3 nucleotides are TGTGCCTGGAAGCAAGGGGCTAATTCACCCCTCCACTTT.